This TCR beta chain was captured in a study of OX40 agonist ivuxolimab in advanced cancers. There are 14 residues in the CDR3. V was pared by 6 bases and J by 1 base, with 1 base of the junction left unmatched. Germline CDR1 reads SNHLY; CDR2 reads FYNNEI. It was autoimmune disease history or systemic immunosuppression that excluded patients. Details on this clone: The antigen remains undetermined.

Produced via immunoSEQ multiplex PCR; TCRdb's table is partial and in-frame only. The profile covers roughly 54,000 clones, with 85% to 90% appearing a single time and just over 1.4% taken by the ten largest. General observations from the study: More expanded clones were found, on average, in CD8+ than in CD4+ T cells.

This TCR was recovered from an adult with an advanced solid tumor such as melanoma, head and neck, liver or kidney cancer. The chain joins TRBV2 to TRBJ1-4; TRBD1 matches 8 bases. This specimen consisted of CD4+ or CD8+ T cells sorted from blood, obtained in a trial of the OX40 agonist ivuxolimab. CDR3 nucleotide sequence: TGTGCCAGCAGACAGGGGGAAACTAATGAAAAACTGTTTTTT. This translates into CASRQGETNEKLFF. The variable domain in full, with the rest retrieved from reference TRBV2 and TRBJ1-4, is EPEVTQTPSHQVTQMGQEVILRCVPISNHLYFYWYRQILGQKVEFLVSFYNNEISEKSEIFDDQFSVERPDGSNFTLKIRSTKLEDSAMYFCASRQGETNEKLFFGSGTQLSVL.